The next 25 T cell receptor beta chains were all read from a single sample in a study of shared clonotypes between healthy human individuals. Sequencing was performed with immunoSEQ multiplex PCR; in TCRdb, only in-frame clones are kept and a portion is missing. The sample has 2 million to 2.5 million clones, 85% to 95% seen once. CD8 cells classed as naive were CD45RO-negative and positively selected for CCR7, excluding terminally differentiated effector memory CD45RA+ cells. Sequencing was done on a sample of naive CD8+ T cells sorted from blood. These receptors all stem from a man aged 18 to 29 in good health.

The chain couples TRBV29-1 to TRBJ2-5, with D perhaps matching TRBD2 (7 bases). Trimming removed 6 bases at V and 3 bases at J, with 14 bases between. This CDR3 is built from 13 residues. The V gene's germline CDR1 is SQVTM and CDR2 ANQGSEA. DNA of the CDR3: TGCAGCGTCCGGGGGGCGAGGGAAGAGACCCAGTACTTC. Translated, it gives CSVRGAREETQYF. Filled out from reference TRBV29-1 and TRBJ2-5, the complete variable domain reads SAVISQKPSRDICQRGTSLTIQCQVDSQVTMMFWYRQQPGQSLTLIATANQGSEATYESGFVIDKFPISRPNLTFSTLTVSNMSPEDSSIYLCSVRGAREETQYFGPGTRLLVL.

Worth noting for this clone: This CDR3 is also generated by other DNA sequences in the sample. This rearrangement joins TRBV7-9 to TRBJ2-5; perhaps TRBD1 as D (5 bases). Germline loops: CDR1 SEHNR, CDR2 FQNEAQ (reference sequence). This CDR3 region has 14 residues. Trimming shortened V by 5 bases and J by 0 bases, and 10 bases separated the two germline ends. Written as DNA, the CDR3 is TGTGCCAGCAGCCCCCCGACAGACCAAGAGACCCAGTACTTC. It is translated as CASSPPTDQETQYF.

The rearrangement links TRBV4-1 to TRBJ1-6; no reliable D call. V was clipped by 4 bases and J by 16 bases, with 2 bases between them. Germline assignment: CDR1 MGHRA and CDR2 YSYEKL. The CDR3 has 8 amino acids. The CDR3 spells CASSLLHF. The CDR3 bases are TGCGCCAGCAGCCTACTCCACTTT.

This clone was recorded once. The chain is built from TRBV4-3 and TRBJ2-7; 7 nucleotides agree with TRBD2. The J segment lost 4 bases and the V segment lost 4 bases, leaving 10 bases of the junction unmatched. The CDR3 spans 15 residues. Looked up from germline, CDR1 is LGHNA and CDR2 is YSLEER. Here the CDR3 DNA reads TGCGCCAGCAGCCTGGAGTGGGAGGGCCTGTACGAGCAGTACTTC. Translating it yields CASSLEWEGLYEQYF.

This rearrangement joins TRBV6-1 to TRBJ1-5; D possibly corresponds to TRBD1 (5 bases). From germline, CDR1 is MNHNS and CDR2 SASEGT. Trimming removed 6 bases from V and 2 bases from J, with 11 bases in between. CDR3 size: 14 residues. The CDR3 nucleotides are TGTGCCAGCAGAAACCGGGACGGCAATCAGCCCCAGCATTTT. Its translation is CASRNRDGNQPQHF.

The chain joins TRBV7-9 to TRBJ2-3; D possibly corresponds to TRBD2 (6 bases). Trimming left V 1 base short and J 2 bases short, with 13 bases between. The CDR3 runs to 16 residues. Germline V gene sequence: CDR1 SEHNR, CDR2 FQNEAQ (reference sequence). CDR3 DNA sequence: TGTGCCAGCAGCTTAGGGGGACTGGAAGACACAGATACGCAGTATTTT. It yields the protein CASSLGGLEDTDTQYF.

J is TRBJ1-1 and V is TRBV2; D call uncertain. Trimming pared 7 bases from V and 3 bases from J, leaving 12 bases between. Germline loops: CDR1 SNHLY, CDR2 FYNNEI. CDR3 size: 13 residues. CDR3: CASTIVGYTEAFF. CDR3 nucleotide sequence: TGTGCCAGCACCATCGTGGGGTACACTGAAGCTTTCTTT. Using reference TRBV2 and TRBJ1-1 for the parts outside the CDR3, the full variable domain is EPEVTQTPSHQVTQMGQEVILRCVPISNHLYFYWYRQILGQKVEFLVSFYNNEISEKSEIFDDQFSVERPDGSNFTLKIRSTKLEDSAMYFCASTIVGYTEAFFGQGTRLTVV.

Of note for this clone: The sample holds other DNA sequences that translate to the same CDR3. The genes are TRBV27 and TRBJ2-7; 8 bases match TRBD1. CDR1 MNHEY and CDR2 SMNVEV come from the germline V gene (reference sequence). Trimming removed 6 bases from V and 2 bases from J; junction bases left unmatched: 3. The CDR3 has 13 residues. The CDR3 DNA reads TGTGCCAGCAGCCCGACAGGGGCCTACGAGCAGTACTTC. Amino acid sequence: CASSPTGAYEQYF.

The chain couples TRBV6-5 to TRBJ1-2, with D possibly being TRBD1 (6 bases). This CDR3 region has 11 residues. Between the trimmed V and J ends, which lost 6 bases and 7 bases, there was a span of 9 bases. Germline CDR1 is MNHEY and CDR2 is SVGAGI. The CDR3 sequence is CASRSGVGYTF. As DNA, the CDR3 is TGTGCCAGCAGGTCAGGGGTTGGCTACACCTTC.

This chain joins TRBV7-2 and TRBJ2-3, with 11 nucleotides matching TRBD2. CDR3 length: 16 residues. Germline loops: CDR1 SGHTA, CDR2 FQGNSA. The J segment lost 4 bases and the V segment lost 1 base, leaving 4 bases of the junction unmatched. The CDR3 protein is CASSLVAGGPPDTQYF. The CDR3 DNA sequence: TGTGCCAGCAGCTTAGTAGCGGGGGGGCCCCCAGATACGCAGTATTTT.

CDR3 protein: CASRVRDTNTEAFF. CDR3 coding DNA: TGTGCCAGTAGAGTCCGGGACACAAACACTGAAGCTTTCTTT. The rearrangement links TRBV19 to TRBJ1-1; tentative D call: TRBD1 (6 bases). Per germline, CDR1 LNHDA and CDR2 SQIVND (reference sequence). The V end was cut by 6 bases, the J end by 2 bases, with 13 bases between. The CDR3 totals 14 residues.

The chain recombines TRBV21-1 with TRBJ1-1. TRBV21-1 is noted as a pseudogene. The CDR3 extends over 12 amino acids. The CDR3 coding sequence is TGTGCCAGCAGCATCCTCAACACTGAAGCTTTCTTT. Protein product: CASSILNTEAFF.

This clone has just a few counts. The V call is TRBV6-5, the J call TRBJ1-2; D is perhaps TRBD1 (6 bases). The V end lost 5 bases, the J end lost 5 bases, and 18 bases lay between the germline ends. Germline CDR1 is MNHEY and CDR2 is SVGAGI. The CDR3 contains 15 residues. This chain's CDR3 is CASSPYPGGGYGYTF. CDR3 nucleotides: TGTGCCAGCAGTCCATACCCCGGGGGCGGATATGGCTACACCTTC.

This clone has only one observation. The V and J genes are TRBV5-4 and TRBJ2-1, with a tentative D call TRBD1 (5 bases). The CDR3 length is 14 residues. The germline V gene has CDR1 SGHNT and CDR2 YYREEE (reference sequence). V was cut by 4 bases and J by 8 bases, with 16 bases left in between. The CDR3 spells CASSTGWGIDEQFF. CDR3 nucleotide sequence: TGTGCCAGCAGCACAGGATGGGGAATCGATGAGCAGTTCTTC. The full variable domain, with the rest looked up from reference TRBV5-4 and TRBJ2-1, is ETGVTQSPTHLIKTRGQQVTLRCSSQSGHNTVSWYQQALGQGPQFIFQYYREEENGRGNFPPRFSGLQFPNYSSELNVNALELDDSALYLCASSTGWGIDEQFFGPGTRLTVL.

V and J are TRBV5-1 and TRBJ2-2, with TRBD1 matching 9 bases. The CDR3 extends over 16 amino acids. Germline V gives CDR1 SGHRS, CDR2 YFSETQ. V was clipped by 4 bases and J by 1 base; unmatched bases: 5. CDR3 in DNA: TGCGCCAGCAGCCAAACGGGACAGGGGAACACCGGGGAGCTGTTTTTT. Protein: CASSQTGQGNTGELFF.

The genes are TRBV27 and TRBJ2-5; D is uncertain. V lost 10 bases and J 5 bases, leaving 23 bases between the germline ends. Per the germline V gene, CDR1 is MNHEY and CDR2 is SMNVEV (reference sequence). CDR3 length equals 15 residues. The CDR3 sequence: CATTASKGPRETQYF. The CDR3 nucleotides read TGTGCCACCACGGCGAGTAAGGGTCCGAGGGAGACCCAGTACTTC.

In this sample, this clone turned up a few times. Other nucleotide sequences from this sample produce the same CDR3. The chain joins TRBV9 to TRBJ2-7; D uncertain. Trimming took off 0 bases at V and 6 bases at J, with 7 bases between the two ends. This CDR3 is 12 amino acids long. CDR1 and CDR2 from the germline V gene are SGDLS and YYNGEE. The CDR3 DNA follows: TGTGCCAGCAGCGTAGAGGGCGGCGAGCAGTACTTC. Protein: CASSVEGGEQYF.

The rearrangement joins TRBV28 to TRBJ2-3; D is ambiguous. This CDR3 has 14 residues. Germline V lookup: CDR1 MDHEN, CDR2 SYDVKM. V was trimmed by 3 bases and J by 4 bases, leaving 11 bases between them. CDR3 DNA: TGTGCCAGCAGTTTTGGAGTTTCAGCAGATACGCAGTATTTT. This encodes CASSFGVSADTQYF.

The gene calls are TRBV30 and TRBJ2-3; no clear D gene. The CDR3 loop spans 14 amino acids. Trimming took off 2 bases at V and 2 bases at J, with 11 bases between the two ends. CDR1 and CDR2 (germline): GTSNPN, SVGIG (reference sequence). CDR3 residues: CAWSKIQNTDTQYF. The CDR3 DNA follows: TGTGCCTGGAGTAAGATACAGAACACAGATACGCAGTATTTT.

The V gene is TRBV10-3, the J gene TRBJ1-4; 7 nucleotides align to TRBD1. The V and J ends lost 11 bases and 8 bases, in that order; junction bases with no gene match: 8. Germline V gene data show CDR1 as ENHRY and CDR2 as SYGVKD. The CDR3 is 12 amino acids. CDR3 nucleotides: TGTGCCCCGAGACAGGGAGGAGAAAAACTGTTTTTT. Its translation: CAPRQGGEKLFF.

This chain connects TRBV30 to TRBJ2-2; TRBD2 aligns across 7 bases. This CDR3 region has 16 residues. The germline gives CDR1 GTSNPN, CDR2 SVGIG (reference sequence). V dropped 3 bases and J dropped 2; count of bases not matched to a gene: 9. In DNA form, the CDR3 reads TGTGCCTGGAGAGGGGCGGGAGTAGAAAACACCGGGGAGCTGTTTTTT. This gives the protein CAWRGAGVENTGELFF. The full variable domain, its missing parts supplied by reference TRBV30 and TRBJ2-2, is SQTIHQWPATLVQPVGSPLSLECTVEGTSNPNLYWYRQAAGRGLQLLFYSVGIGQISSEVPQNLSASRPQDRQFILSSKKLLLSDSGFYLCAWRGAGVENTGELFFGEGSRLTVL.

This chain uses TRBV5-6 with TRBJ2-7; TRBD2 agrees at 12 bases. This CDR3 is built from 14 residues. V shed 0 bases, J shed 6 bases, and the junction held 1 base outside the gene matches. The V gene's germline CDR1 is SGHDT and CDR2 YYEEEE. As DNA, the CDR3 is TGTGCCAGCAGCTTGGTACTAGCGGGGGGCGAGCAGTACTTC. It is translated as CASSLVLAGGEQYF.

The chain employs TRBV4-1 and TRBJ1-1; D is unresolved. The CDR3 length is 15 residues. With 4 bases removed from V and 0 bases from J, the gap between germline ends came to 12 bases. Per germline, CDR1 MGHRA and CDR2 YSYEKL. CDR3 loop: CASSLVGLLNTEAFF. In DNA, the CDR3 is TGCGCCAGCAGCCTTGTTGGACTGTTGAACACTGAAGCTTTCTTT.

Of note for this clone: Other DNA variants within this sample encode the same CDR3. The chain recombines TRBV30 with TRBJ2-7; TRBD2 matches 10 bases. The CDR3 loop spans 14 amino acids. Germline V gene data show CDR1 as GTSNPN and CDR2 as SVGIG (reference sequence). V was pared by 0 bases and J by 3 bases, with 2 bases of the junction left unmatched. In nucleotides, the CDR3 is TGTGCCTGGAGTGTAGCTAGCGGGGGCTACGAGCAGTACTTC. Its protein product is CAWSVASGGYEQYF. Supplemented by reference TRBV30 and TRBJ2-7, the full variable domain reads SQTIHQWPATLVQPVGSPLSLECTVEGTSNPNLYWYRQAAGRGLQLLFYSVGIGQISSEVPQNLSASRPQDRQFILSSKKLLLSDSGFYLCAWSVASGGYEQYFGPGTRLTVT.

The chain links TRBV27 to TRBJ1-1, with D possibly matching TRBD1 (5 bases). The CDR3 is 14 amino acids. Between the trimmed V and J ends, which lost 3 bases and 8 bases, there was a span of 16 bases. Germline loops: CDR1 MNHEY, CDR2 SMNVEV (reference sequence). The CDR3 protein is CASSLGLGVSEAFF. In DNA form, the CDR3 reads TGTGCCAGCAGTTTGGGTTTAGGGGTTTCCGAAGCTTTCTTT.